Presented here are 15 T cell receptor beta chains from one specimen sequenced in a study of blood T cell repertoires in COVID-19. TCRdb keeps only in-frame clones here, not all; method: immunoSEQ multiplex PCR. The table lists a few hundred thousand clones, just over 85% of them singletons. Sequencing input: PBMCs or T cells enriched from blood (not recorded which). The receptor set was obtained from a woman aged 18-29 years who had recovered from COVID-19.

The rearrangement joins TRBV7-9 to TRBJ1-3; D gene unclear. V was pared by 5 bases and J by 4 bases, with 6 bases between. Germline lookup yields CDR1 SEHNR and CDR2 FQNEAQ (reference sequence). The CDR3 length is 12 residues. Here the CDR3 reads CASSRRGNTIYF. The DNA for the CDR3 is TGTGCCAGCAGCCGTCGGGGAAACACCATATATTTT.

This clone has a single count. The gene calls are TRBV5-4 and TRBJ1-2; D possibly corresponds to TRBD1 (5 bases). Trimming pared 3 bases from V and 4 bases from J, leaving 10 bases between. Per the germline V gene, CDR1 is SGHNT and CDR2 is YYREEE (reference sequence). The CDR3 is 13 residues long. The CDR3 loop reads CASSSPDSYGYTF. The DNA of the CDR3 is TGTGCCAGCAGCTCCCCTGACAGCTATGGCTACACCTTC. The full variable domain, with the rest looked up from reference TRBV5-4 and TRBJ1-2, is ETGVTQSPTHLIKTRGQQVTLRCSSQSGHNTVSWYQQALGQGPQFIFQYYREEENGRGNFPPRFSGLQFPNYSSELNVNALELDDSALYLCASSSPDSYGYTFGSGTRLTVV.

J is TRBJ2-2 and V is TRBV6-2 or TRBV6-3, with 11 bases aligning to TRBD2. CDR3 size: 17 residues. Germline CDR1 MNHEY, CDR2 SVGEGT. V lost 2 bases, J lost 2 bases, and 4 bases stayed unmatched. The CDR3 DNA reads TGTGCCAGCAGTTACCTGACTAGCGGGACAAACACCGGGGAGCTGTTTTTT. Translated, it gives CASSYLTSGTNTGELFF.

V and J are TRBV10-3 and TRBJ1-4; 8 bases are a match to TRBD1. Per germline, CDR1 ENHRY and CDR2 SYGVKD. Unmatched junction bases numbered 5, after V lost 3 bases and J lost 8 bases. The CDR3 covers 14 residues. The CDR3 protein is CAISDQGAPEKLFF. The CDR3, as DNA: TGTGCCATCAGTGATCAGGGGGCCCCCGAAAAACTGTTTTTT.

The rearrangement uses TRBV5-5 and TRBJ1-1; 8 bases fit TRBD1. V was clipped by 6 bases and J by 1 base; unmatched bases: 14. CDR3 length equals 17 residues. CDR1 and CDR2 from the germline V gene are SGHKS and YYEKEE (reference sequence). DNA of the CDR3: TGTGCCAGCACCCCTGATTGGGCAGGGGGCACGAACACTGAAGCTTTCTTT. Protein: CASTPDWAGGTNTEAFF.

CDR3 nucleotide sequence: TGTGCCATCATGGAGCTTAACTATGGCTACACCTTC. It translates to CAIMELNYGYTF. The chain links TRBV10-3 to TRBJ1-2; D is unresolved. The germline V gene has CDR1 ENHRY and CDR2 SYGVKD. With 7 bases removed from V and 1 base from J, the gap between germline ends came to 7 bases. This CDR3 spans 12 amino acids.

The chain has TRBV2 and TRBJ1-2, with D possibly matching TRBD1 (5 bases). With 2 bases removed from V and 5 bases from J, the gap between germline ends came to 9 bases. Germline CDR1 reads SNHLY; CDR2 reads FYNNEI. The CDR3 consists of 13 residues. The CDR3 DNA reads TGTGCCAGCAGTGAATACGGGACTTATGGCTACACCTTC. Translating it yields CASSEYGTYGYTF.

The sample holds one count of this clone. The gene calls are TRBV2 and TRBJ1-2; D not resolved. Germline-derived CDR1 and CDR2 are SNHLY and FYNNEI. This CDR3 comprises 14 residues. V was shortened by 3 bases and J by 3 bases, with 11 bases between the two germline ends. CDR3 sequence: CASSENSPDYGYTF. CDR3 bases: TGTGCCAGCAGTGAGAATTCACCAGACTATGGCTACACCTTC.

This clone was detected once. The rearrangement uses TRBV6-5 and TRBJ2-3, with 10 bases matching TRBD2. CDR1 is MNHEY, CDR2 SVGAGI, per germline. Trimming took 7 bases from V and 4 from J; bases not matched to a gene: 5. The CDR3 sequence is 14 residues long. Here the CDR3 DNA reads TGTGCCAGCAATCCAGCGGGAGGGTCAGATACGCAGTATTTT. Amino acid sequence: CASNPAGGSDTQYF.

V usage is TRBV7-6 and J usage is TRBJ1-5; D is perhaps TRBD1 (5 bases). Trimming shortened V by 0 bases and J by 5 bases, and 11 bases separated the two germline ends. The CDR3 covers 15 residues. Germline CDR1 and CDR2: SGHVS and FNYEAQ. CDR3 region: CASSLARGIDQPQHF. CDR3 bases: TGTGCCAGCAGCTTAGCCCGGGGGATCGATCAGCCCCAGCATTTT.

The rearrangement links TRBV6-5 to TRBJ1-2; 8 bases map to TRBD1. V trimming: 6 bases; J trimming: 8 bases; junction bases outside the gene matches: 5. This CDR3 comprises 12 residues. Germline values: CDR1 MNHEY, CDR2 SVGAGI. CDR3 nucleotide sequence: TGTGCCAGCAGATCGGACAGGGCGGGCTACACCTTC. It codes for CASRSDRAGYTF.

The chain links TRBV18 to TRBJ1-5; D possibly corresponds to TRBD1 (5 bases). Germline V gene sequence: CDR1 KGHSH, CDR2 LQKENI. Trimming pared 3 bases from V and 2 bases from J, leaving 8 bases between. The CDR3 is made up of 14 amino acids. The DNA for the CDR3 is TGTGCCAGCTCACCCTCGGGGGGCAATCAGCCCCAGCATTTT. Its protein product is CASSPSGGNQPQHF.

V usage is TRBV7-8 and J usage is TRBJ2-7, with 13 bases fitting TRBD2. The germline CDR1 and CDR2 sequences are SGHVS and FQNEAQ. CDR3 size: 15 residues. Trimming cost V 1 base and J 4 bases; bases outside gene matches: 1. The CDR3 nucleotides are TGTGCCAGCAGCTTAGTGGGACTAGCGGGATACGAGCAGTACTTC. Its translation is CASSLVGLAGYEQYF.

This clone appeared once. J is TRBJ1-1 and V is TRBV27, with 9 bases fitting TRBD1. The V gene end was trimmed by 5 bases and the J gene end by 2 bases; junction bases not matched to a gene: 6. CDR1 and CDR2 from the germline V gene are MNHEY and SMNVEV (reference sequence). This CDR3 region has 15 residues. CDR3 sequence: CASSRYRGLNTEAFF. Written as DNA, the CDR3 is TGTGCCAGCAGTCGATACAGGGGGCTAAACACTGAAGCTTTCTTT.

In DNA form, the CDR3 reads TGCGCCAGCAGCCAAGATCCGGGACAGGGCGCCTATAATTCACCCCTCCACTTT. Protein product: CASSQDPGQGAYNSPLHF. The chain employs TRBV4-1 and TRBJ1-6, with TRBD1 matching 9 bases. Germline V gene data show CDR1 as MGHRA and CDR2 as YSYEKL. V trimming: 0 bases; J trimming: 2 bases; junction bases outside the gene matches: 5. The CDR3 contains 18 residues.